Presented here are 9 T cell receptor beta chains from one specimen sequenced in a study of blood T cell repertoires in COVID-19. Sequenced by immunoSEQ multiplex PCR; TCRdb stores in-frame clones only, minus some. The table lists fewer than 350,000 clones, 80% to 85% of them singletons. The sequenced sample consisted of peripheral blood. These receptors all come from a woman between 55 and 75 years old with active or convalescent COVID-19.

In nucleotides, the CDR3 is TGTGCCAGCAGACCAGGGGAAGATACGCAGTATTTT. Translation: CASRPGEDTQYF. The chain links TRBV6-5 to TRBJ2-3; D perhaps matches TRBD1 (6 bases). Trimming left V 6 bases short and J 5 bases short, with 9 bases between. Per the germline V gene, CDR1 is MNHEY and CDR2 is SVGAGI. CDR3 size: 12 residues.

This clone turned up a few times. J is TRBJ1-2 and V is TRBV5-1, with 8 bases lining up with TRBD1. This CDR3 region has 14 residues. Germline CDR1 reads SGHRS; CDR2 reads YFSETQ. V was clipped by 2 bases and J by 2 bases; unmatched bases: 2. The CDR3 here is CASSFGQGNYGYTF. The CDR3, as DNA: TGCGCCAGCAGCTTTGGACAGGGAAACTATGGCTACACCTTC.

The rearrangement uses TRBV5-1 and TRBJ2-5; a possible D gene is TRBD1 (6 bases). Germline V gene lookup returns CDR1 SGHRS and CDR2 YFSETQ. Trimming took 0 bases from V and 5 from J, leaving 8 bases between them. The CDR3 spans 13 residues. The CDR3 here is CASSLGRGETQYF. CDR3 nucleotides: TGCGCCAGCAGCTTGGGAAGGGGGGAGACCCAGTACTTC.

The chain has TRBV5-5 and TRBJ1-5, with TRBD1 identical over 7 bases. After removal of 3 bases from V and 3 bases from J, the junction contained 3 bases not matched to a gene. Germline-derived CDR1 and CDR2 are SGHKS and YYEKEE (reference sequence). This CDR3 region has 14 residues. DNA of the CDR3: TGTGCCAGCAGCTGGGGGACAGTCAATCAGCCCCAGCATTTT. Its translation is CASSWGTVNQPQHF.

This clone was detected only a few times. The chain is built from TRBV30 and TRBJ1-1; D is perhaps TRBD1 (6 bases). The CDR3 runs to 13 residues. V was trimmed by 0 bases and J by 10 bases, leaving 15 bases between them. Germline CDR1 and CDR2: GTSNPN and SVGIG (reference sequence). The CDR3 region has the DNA TGTGCCTGGAGTGTACAGGGCTCAGGGAGAGCTTTCTTT. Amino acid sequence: CAWSVQGSGRAFF. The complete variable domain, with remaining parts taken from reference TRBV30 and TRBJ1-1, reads SQTIHQWPATLVQPVGSPLSLECTVEGTSNPNLYWYRQAAGRGLQLLFYSVGIGQISSEVPQNLSASRPQDRQFILSSKKLLLSDSGFYLCAWSVQGSGRAFFGQGTRLTVV.

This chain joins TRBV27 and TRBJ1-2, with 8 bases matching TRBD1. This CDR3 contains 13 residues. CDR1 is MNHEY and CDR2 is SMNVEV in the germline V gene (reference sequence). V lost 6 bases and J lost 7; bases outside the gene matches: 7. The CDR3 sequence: CASRPTGGGGYTF. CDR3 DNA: TGTGCCAGCAGGCCAACAGGGGGAGGTGGCTACACCTTC.

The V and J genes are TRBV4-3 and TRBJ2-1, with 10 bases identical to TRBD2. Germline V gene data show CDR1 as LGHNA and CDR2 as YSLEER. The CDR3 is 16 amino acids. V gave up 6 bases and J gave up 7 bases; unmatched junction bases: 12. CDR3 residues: CASSSQAAGGRNEQFF. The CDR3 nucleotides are TGCGCCAGCAGTTCCCAGGCAGCGGGGGGGCGGAATGAGCAGTTCTTC.

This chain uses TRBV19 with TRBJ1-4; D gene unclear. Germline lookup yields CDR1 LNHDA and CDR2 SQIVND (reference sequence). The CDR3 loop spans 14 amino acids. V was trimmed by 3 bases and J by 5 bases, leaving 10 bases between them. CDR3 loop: CASSIGSYNEKLFF. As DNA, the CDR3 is TGTGCCAGTAGTATCGGGAGCTACAATGAAAAACTGTTTTTT.

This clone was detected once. The CDR3 region is CASSVVGRGETQYF. The CDR3 nucleotides read TGTGCCAGCAGCGTAGTTGGCAGGGGGGAGACCCAGTACTTC. The chain employs TRBV9 and TRBJ2-5, with TRBD1 matching 7 bases. Germline trimming cut 0 bases from V and 5 bases from J; bases unmatched to any gene: 4. The CDR3 runs to 14 residues. CDR1 and CDR2 from the germline V gene are SGDLS and YYNGEE.